The entry below gives a single T cell receptor (beta chain) sequence along with its context. The record originates from a study of control samples from healthy donors and cancer patients. V was clipped by 4 bases and J by 0 bases, with 7 bases between them. Germline-derived CDR1 and CDR2 are LNHDA and SQIVND (reference sequence). The length of the CDR3 is 14 residues. Produced via immunoSEQ multiplex PCR; TCRdb's table is partial and in-frame only. Among 180,000 or so clones listed, around 91% were seen once. The sample was blood. This TCR was recovered from a woman aged 25 to 39 in good health. This sequence joins TRBV19 and TRBJ1-5; the D gene is possibly TRBD1 (5 bases). Written as DNA, the CDR3 is TGTGCCAGTAGTAGGGGGGATAGCAATCAGCCCCAGCATTTT. Protein sequence: CASSRGDSNQPQHF. The full variable domain, rest sourced from reference TRBV19 and TRBJ1-5, is DGGITQSPKYLFRKEGQNVTLSCEQNLNHDAMYWYRQDPGQGLRLIYYSQIVNDFQKGDIAEGYSVSREKKESFPLTVTSAQKNPTAFYLCASSRGDSNQPQHFGDGTRLSIL.